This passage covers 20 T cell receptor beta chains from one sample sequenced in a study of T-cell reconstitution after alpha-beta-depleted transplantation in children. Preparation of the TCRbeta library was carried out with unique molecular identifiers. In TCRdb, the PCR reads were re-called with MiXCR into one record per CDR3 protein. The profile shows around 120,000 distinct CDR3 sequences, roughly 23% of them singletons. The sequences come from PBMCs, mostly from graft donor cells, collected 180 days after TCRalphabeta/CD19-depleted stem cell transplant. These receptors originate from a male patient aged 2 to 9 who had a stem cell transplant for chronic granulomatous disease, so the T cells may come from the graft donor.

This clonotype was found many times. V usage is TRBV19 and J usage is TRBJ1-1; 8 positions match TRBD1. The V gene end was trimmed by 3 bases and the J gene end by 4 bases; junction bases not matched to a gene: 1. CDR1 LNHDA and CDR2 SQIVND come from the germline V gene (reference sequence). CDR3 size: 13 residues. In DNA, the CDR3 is TGTGCCAGTAGTATCACAGGGGGCACTGAAGCTTTCTTT. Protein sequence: CASSITGGTEAFF.

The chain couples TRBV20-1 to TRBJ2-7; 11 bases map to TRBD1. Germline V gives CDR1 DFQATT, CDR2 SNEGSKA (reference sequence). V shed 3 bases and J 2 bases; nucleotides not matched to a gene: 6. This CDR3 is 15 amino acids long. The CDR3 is CSASRGQGGPYEQYF. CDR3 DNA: TGCAGTGCTAGCCGGGGACAGGGGGGTCCCTACGAGCAGTACTTC.

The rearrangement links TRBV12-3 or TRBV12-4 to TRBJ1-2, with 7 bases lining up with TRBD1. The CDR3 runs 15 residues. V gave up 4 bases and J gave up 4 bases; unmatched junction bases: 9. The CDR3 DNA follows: TGTGCCAGCAGTTCTAGCGACAGGGCCCGCTATGGCTACACCTTC. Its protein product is CASSSSDRARYGYTF.

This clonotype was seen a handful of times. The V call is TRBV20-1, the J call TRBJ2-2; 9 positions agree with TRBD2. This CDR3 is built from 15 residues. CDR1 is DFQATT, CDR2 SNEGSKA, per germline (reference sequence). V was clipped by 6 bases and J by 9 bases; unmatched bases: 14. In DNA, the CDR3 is TGCAGTGCCTGGGGACTAGCAACGTCCAAAAGGGAGCTGTTTTTT. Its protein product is CSAWGLATSKRELFF.

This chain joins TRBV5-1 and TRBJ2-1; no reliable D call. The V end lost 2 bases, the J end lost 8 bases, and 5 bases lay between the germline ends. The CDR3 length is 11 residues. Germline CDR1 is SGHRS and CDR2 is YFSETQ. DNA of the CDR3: TGCGCCAGCAGCTTTACGGATGAGCAGTTCTTC. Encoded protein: CASSFTDEQFF.

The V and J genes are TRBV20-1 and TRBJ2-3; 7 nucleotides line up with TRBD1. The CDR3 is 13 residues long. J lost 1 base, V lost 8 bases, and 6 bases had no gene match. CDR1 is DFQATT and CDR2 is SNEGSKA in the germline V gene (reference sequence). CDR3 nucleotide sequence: TGCAGTACATCCGACAGGGGCACAGATACGCAGTATTTT. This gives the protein CSTSDRGTDTQYF.

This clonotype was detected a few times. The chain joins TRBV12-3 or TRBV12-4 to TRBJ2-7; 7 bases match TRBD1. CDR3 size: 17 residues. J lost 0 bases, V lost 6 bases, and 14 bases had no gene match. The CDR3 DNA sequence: TGTGCCAGCAGCATCAACGCTAAGGGGACAGTCTCCTACGAGCAGTACTTC. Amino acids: CASSINAKGTVSYEQYF.

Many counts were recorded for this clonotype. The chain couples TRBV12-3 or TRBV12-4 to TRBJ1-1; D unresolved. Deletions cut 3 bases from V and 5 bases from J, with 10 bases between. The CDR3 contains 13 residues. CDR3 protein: CASSLPGRTEAFF. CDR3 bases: TGTGCCAGCAGTTTGCCAGGAAGGACTGAAGCTTTCTTT.

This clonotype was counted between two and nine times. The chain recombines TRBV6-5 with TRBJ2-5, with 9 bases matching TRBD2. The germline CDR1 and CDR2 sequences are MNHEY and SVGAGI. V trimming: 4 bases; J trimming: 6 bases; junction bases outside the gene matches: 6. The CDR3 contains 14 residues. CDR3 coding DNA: TGTGCCAGCAGTTTCTTAGCGGGGGTGAAGACCCAGTACTTC. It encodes CASSFLAGVKTQYF.

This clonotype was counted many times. CDR3 sequence reads: CASSLSGTTNEKLFF. CDR3 nucleotide sequence: TGTGCCAGCAGCTTATCGGGGACAACTAATGAAAAACTGTTTTTT. V gene TRBV11-2 combines with J gene TRBJ1-4; no reliable D call. CDR1 and CDR2 (germline): SGHAT, FQNNGV. The CDR3 extends over 15 amino acids. With 2 bases removed from V and 0 bases from J, the gap between germline ends came to 7 bases.

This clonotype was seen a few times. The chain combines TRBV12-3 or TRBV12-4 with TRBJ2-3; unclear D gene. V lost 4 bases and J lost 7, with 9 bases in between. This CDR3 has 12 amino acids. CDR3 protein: CASSSDINTQYF. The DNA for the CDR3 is TGTGCCAGCAGTTCCGACATCAATACGCAGTATTTT.

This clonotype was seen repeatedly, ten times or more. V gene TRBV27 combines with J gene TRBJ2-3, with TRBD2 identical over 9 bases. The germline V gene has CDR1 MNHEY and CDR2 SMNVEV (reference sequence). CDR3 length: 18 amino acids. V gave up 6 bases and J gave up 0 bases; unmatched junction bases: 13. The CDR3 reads CASRPGLAPLPSTDTQYF. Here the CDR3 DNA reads TGTGCCAGCAGACCGGGACTAGCACCCCTTCCTAGCACAGATACGCAGTATTTT.

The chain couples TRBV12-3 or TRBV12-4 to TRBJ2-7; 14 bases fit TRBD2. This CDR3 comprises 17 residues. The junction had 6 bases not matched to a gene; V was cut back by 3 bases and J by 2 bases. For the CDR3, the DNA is TGTGCCAGCAGTTTCGGGACTAGCGGGAGTAAGCCCTACGAGCAGTACTTC. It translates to CASSFGTSGSKPYEQYF.

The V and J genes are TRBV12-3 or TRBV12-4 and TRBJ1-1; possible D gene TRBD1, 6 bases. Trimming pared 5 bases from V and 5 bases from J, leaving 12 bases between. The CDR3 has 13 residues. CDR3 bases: TGTGCCAGCAGTGTCCGGGGGCAGACTGAAGCTTTCTTT. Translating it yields CASSVRGQTEAFF.

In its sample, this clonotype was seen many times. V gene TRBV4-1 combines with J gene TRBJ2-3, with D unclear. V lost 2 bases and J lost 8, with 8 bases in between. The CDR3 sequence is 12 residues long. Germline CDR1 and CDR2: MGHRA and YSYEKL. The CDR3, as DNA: TGCGCCAGCAGCCAATGGTCTCGTACGCAGTATTTT. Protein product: CASSQWSRTQYF.

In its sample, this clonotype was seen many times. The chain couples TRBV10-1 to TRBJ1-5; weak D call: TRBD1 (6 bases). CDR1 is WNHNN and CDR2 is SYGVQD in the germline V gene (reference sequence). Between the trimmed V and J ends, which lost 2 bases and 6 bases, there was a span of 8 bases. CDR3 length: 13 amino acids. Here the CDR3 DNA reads TGCGCCAGCAGTGAGACAGGGTTTCAGCCCCAGCATTTT. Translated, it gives CASSETGFQPQHF.

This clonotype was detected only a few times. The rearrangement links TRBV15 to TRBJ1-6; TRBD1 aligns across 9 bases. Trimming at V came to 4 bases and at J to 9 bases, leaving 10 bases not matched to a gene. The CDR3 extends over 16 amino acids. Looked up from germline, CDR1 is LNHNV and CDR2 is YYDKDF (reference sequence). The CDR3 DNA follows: TGTGCCACCAGCATCCGGGACAGGGATTGGAGTTCACCCCTCCACTTT. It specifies CATSIRDRDWSSPLHF. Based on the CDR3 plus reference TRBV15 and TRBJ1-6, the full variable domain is DAMVIQNPRYQVTQFGKPVTLSCSQTLNHNVMYWYQQKSSQAPKLLFHYYDKDFNNEADTPDNFQSRRPNTSFCFLDIRSPGLGDTAMYLCATSIRDRDWSSPLHFGNGTRLTVT.

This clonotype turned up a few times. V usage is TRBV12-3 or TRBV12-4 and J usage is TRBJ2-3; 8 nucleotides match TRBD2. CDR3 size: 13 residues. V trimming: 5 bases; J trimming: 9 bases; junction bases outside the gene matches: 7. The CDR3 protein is CASSPRTSRTQYF. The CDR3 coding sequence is TGTGCCAGCAGTCCAAGGACTAGCAGGACGCAGTATTTT.

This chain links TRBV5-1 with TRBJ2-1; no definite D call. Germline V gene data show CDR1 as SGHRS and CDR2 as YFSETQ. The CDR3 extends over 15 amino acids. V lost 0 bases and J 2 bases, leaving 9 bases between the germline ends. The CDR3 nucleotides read TGCGCCAGCAGCTTGGAACAGCTACCCTACAATGAGCAGTTCTTC. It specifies CASSLEQLPYNEQFF. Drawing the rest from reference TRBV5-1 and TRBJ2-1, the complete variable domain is KAGVTQTPRYLIKTRGQQVTLSCSPISGHRSVSWYQQTPGQGLQFLFEYFSETQRNKGNFPGRFSGRQFSNSRSEMNVSTLELGDSALYLCASSLEQLPYNEQFFGPGTRLTVL.

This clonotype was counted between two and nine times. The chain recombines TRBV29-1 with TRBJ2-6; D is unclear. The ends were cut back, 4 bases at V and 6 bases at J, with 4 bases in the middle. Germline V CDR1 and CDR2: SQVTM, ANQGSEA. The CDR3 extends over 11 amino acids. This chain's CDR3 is CSVALANVLTF. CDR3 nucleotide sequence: TGCAGCGTTGCGTTGGCCAACGTCCTGACTTTC.